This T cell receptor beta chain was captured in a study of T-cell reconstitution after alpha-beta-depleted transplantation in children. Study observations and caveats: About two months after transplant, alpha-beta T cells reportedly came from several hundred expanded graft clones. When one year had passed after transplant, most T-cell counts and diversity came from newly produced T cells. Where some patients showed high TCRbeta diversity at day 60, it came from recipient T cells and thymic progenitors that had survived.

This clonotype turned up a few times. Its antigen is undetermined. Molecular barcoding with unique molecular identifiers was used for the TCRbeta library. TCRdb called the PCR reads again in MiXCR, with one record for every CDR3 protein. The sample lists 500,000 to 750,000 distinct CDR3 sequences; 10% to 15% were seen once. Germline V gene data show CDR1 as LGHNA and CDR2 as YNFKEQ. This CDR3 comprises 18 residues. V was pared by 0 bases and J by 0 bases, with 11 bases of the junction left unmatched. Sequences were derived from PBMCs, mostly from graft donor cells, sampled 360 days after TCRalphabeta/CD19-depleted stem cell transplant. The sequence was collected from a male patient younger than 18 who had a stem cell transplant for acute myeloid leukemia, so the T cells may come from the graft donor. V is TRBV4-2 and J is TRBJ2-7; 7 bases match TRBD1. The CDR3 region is CASSQDHPLWDSSYEQYF. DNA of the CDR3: TGTGCCAGCAGCCAAGATCATCCATTGTGGGACAGCTCCTACGAGCAGTACTTC.